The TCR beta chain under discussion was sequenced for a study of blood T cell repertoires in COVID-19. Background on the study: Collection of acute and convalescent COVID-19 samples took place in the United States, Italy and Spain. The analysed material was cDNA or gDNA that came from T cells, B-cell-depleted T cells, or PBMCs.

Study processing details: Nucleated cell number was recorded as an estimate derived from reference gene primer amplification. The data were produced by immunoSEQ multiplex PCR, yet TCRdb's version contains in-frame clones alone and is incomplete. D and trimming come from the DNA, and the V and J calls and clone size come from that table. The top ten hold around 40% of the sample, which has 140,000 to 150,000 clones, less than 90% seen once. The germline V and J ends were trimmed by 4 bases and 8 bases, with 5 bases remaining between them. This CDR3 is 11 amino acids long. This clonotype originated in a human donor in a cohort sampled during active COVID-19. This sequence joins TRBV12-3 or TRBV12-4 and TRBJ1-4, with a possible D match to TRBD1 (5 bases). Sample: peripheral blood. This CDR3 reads CASSYREKLFF. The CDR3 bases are TGTGCCAGCAGTTACAGGGAAAAACTGTTTTTT.